The next 30 T cell receptor beta chains were all read from a single sample in a study of radiation and T cells in renal cell carcinoma (dated by TCRdb to the early 2020s). The method was the immunoSEQ multiplex PCR assay. Entries here come from immuneACCESS through TCRdb and include only in-frame sequences with V and J called. Some clones fail to appear in such tables; in the studies checked, an unresolved V gene covers under half of the shortfall, and the cause of the remainder is unknown. The sample contains about 78,000 clones, 89% of them found a single time. The biggest ten clones account for more than 5.5% of the sample. Interpreted using the paper, the time point label stands for: blood 4 weeks post-SBRT, at nephrectomy. According to the study, the label for this sample's treatment or condition signals: 15 Gy SBRT to primary tumor, nephrectomy 4 weeks later. Sequences were derived from blood, sampled from a patient whose treatment included radiotherapy and nephrectomy. The source of these receptors is a woman between 65 and 79 years old with renal cell carcinoma.

The chain couples TRBV27 to TRBJ1-2; weak D call: TRBD1 (6 bases). This CDR3 spans 15 amino acids. Trimming pared 3 bases from V and 4 bases from J, leaving 15 bases between. The germline CDR1 and CDR2 sequences are MNHEY and SMNVEV (reference sequence). CDR3 amino acids: CASSFGGATVYGYTF. DNA for the CDR3: TGTGCCAGCAGTTTCGGGGGGGCGACCGTCTATGGCTACACCTTC.

This clone occurred a few times. The genes are TRBV2 and TRBJ2-5, with no clear D. Germline-derived CDR1 and CDR2 are SNHLY and FYNNEI. The CDR3 has 11 amino acids. V was cut by 4 bases and J by 5 bases, with 5 bases left in between. The CDR3: CASSGEETQYF. In DNA form, the CDR3 reads TGTGCCAGCAGTGGAGAGGAGACCCAGTACTTC. Full variable domain (outside the CDR3, taken from reference TRBV2 and TRBJ2-5): EPEVTQTPSHQVTQMGQEVILRCVPISNHLYFYWYRQILGQKVEFLVSFYNNEISEKSEIFDDQFSVERPDGSNFTLKIRSTKLEDSAMYFCASSGEETQYFGPGTRLLVL.

This sequence joins TRBV29-1 and TRBJ1-4, with D unresolved. V was trimmed by 5 bases and J by 8 bases, leaving 6 bases between them. Germline CDR1 and CDR2: SQVTM and ANQGSEA. This CDR3 contains 10 residues. CDR3 amino acids: CSVRGEKLFF. CDR3 nucleotide sequence: TGCAGCGTTAGAGGAGAAAAACTGTTTTTT.

The chain joins TRBV19 to TRBJ1-2; no clear D gene. V was cut by 3 bases and J by 7 bases, with 12 bases left in between. Germline CDR1 reads LNHDA; CDR2 reads SQIVND (reference sequence). The CDR3 totals 13 residues. The CDR3 protein is CASSMSRSSGYTF. CDR3 DNA sequence: TGTGCCAGTAGTATGTCCAGGAGCTCTGGCTACACCTTC.

This sequence joins TRBV19 and TRBJ2-5; D might be TRBD1 (7 bases). This CDR3 is built from 15 residues. The V end was cut by 2 bases, the J end by 2 bases, with 12 bases between. Looked up from germline, CDR1 is LNHDA and CDR2 is SQIVND (reference sequence). For the CDR3, the DNA is TGTGCCAGTAGTATAACACAGGGGAGGCAAGAGACCCAGTACTTC. It codes for CASSITQGRQETQYF. The full variable domain, rest sourced from reference TRBV19 and TRBJ2-5, is DGGITQSPKYLFRKEGQNVTLSCEQNLNHDAMYWYRQDPGQGLRLIYYSQIVNDFQKGDIAEGYSVSREKKESFPLTVTSAQKNPTAFYLCASSITQGRQETQYFGPGTRLLVL.

The J gene is TRBJ1-1, the V gene TRBV15; D unresolved. V dropped 0 bases and J dropped 3 bases, with 11 bases sitting between them. Germline CDR1 is LNHNV and CDR2 is YYDKDF (reference sequence). The CDR3 contains 15 residues. The CDR3 sequence is CATSRDPGFDTEAFF. CDR3 nucleotide sequence: TGTGCCACCAGCAGAGACCCCGGATTTGACACTGAAGCTTTCTTT.

The chain has TRBV9 and TRBJ1-2; TRBD1 matches 7 bases. V gave up 3 bases and J gave up 3 bases; unmatched junction bases: 2. Germline CDR1 SGDLS, CDR2 YYNGEE. This CDR3 is built from 13 residues. CDR3 bases: TGTGCCAGCAGCGAGGGGACAGACTATGGCTACACCTTC. Its protein product is CASSEGTDYGYTF.

J is TRBJ1-3 and V is TRBV21-1. TRBV21-1 represents a pseudogene. CDR3 length equals 14 residues. The CDR3 DNA sequence: TGTGCCAGCAGCAAAGGGGTCTCTGGAAACACCATATATTTT. The encoded protein is CASSKGVSGNTIYF.

A single count supports this clone. The chain couples TRBV19 to TRBJ2-7; weak D call: TRBD1 (5 bases). The CDR3 extends over 13 amino acids. V lost 5 bases to trimming and J lost 3 bases, with 11 bases between them. Germline-derived CDR1 and CDR2 are LNHDA and SQIVND (reference sequence). The CDR3 DNA sequence: TGTGCCAGTAGTCCCCAGGGTGTCTACGAGCAGTACTTC. Residues: CASSPQGVYEQYF.

This clone was detected a few times. The chain links TRBV7-2 to TRBJ1-2; 9 bases agree with TRBD1. The germline gives CDR1 SGHTA, CDR2 FQGNSA. The J segment lost 4 bases and the V segment lost 4 bases, leaving 4 bases of the junction unmatched. The CDR3 extends over 14 amino acids. The CDR3: CASSSRTGVYGYTF. CDR3 DNA sequence: TGTGCCAGCAGCTCGAGGACAGGGGTCTATGGCTACACCTTC.

The rearrangement uses TRBV7-3 and TRBJ2-2; 10 positions match TRBD2. J was trimmed by 7 bases and V by 8 bases; bases with no gene match: 10. Germline loops: CDR1 SGHTA, CDR2 FQGTGA. There are 15 residues in the CDR3. The CDR3 protein is CASSTSGGAIGELFF. CDR3 bases: TGTGCCAGCTCCACCAGCGGGGGGGCGATCGGGGAGCTGTTTTTT.

This sequence joins TRBV14 and TRBJ1-6; D remains unclear. This CDR3 has 17 amino acids. V gave up 0 bases and J gave up 4 bases, with 13 bases separating them. Looked up from germline, CDR1 is SGHDN and CDR2 is FVKESK. In nucleotides, the CDR3 is TGTGCCAGCAGCCAAGATTCGCCGGTTATATATAATTCACCCCTCCACTTT. Protein product: CASSQDSPVIYNSPLHF. Based on the CDR3 plus reference TRBV14 and TRBJ1-6, the full variable domain is EAGVTQFPSHSVIEKGQTVTLRCDPISGHDNLYWYRRVMGKEIKFLLHFVKESKQDESGMPNNRFLAERTGGTYSTLKVQPAELEDSGVYFCASSQDSPVIYNSPLHFGNGTRLTVT.

This chain connects TRBV6-1 to TRBJ2-1, with D possibly TRBD2 on 8 matching bases. Germline V gene lookup returns CDR1 MNHNS and CDR2 SASEGT. This CDR3 is 15 amino acids long. The V end was cut by 7 bases, the J end by 6 bases, with 19 bases between. CDR3 sequence: CASIPGRGPSNEQFF. The DNA of the CDR3 is TGTGCCAGCATTCCCGGGAGGGGGCCTAGCAATGAGCAGTTCTTC.

The V and J genes are TRBV28 and TRBJ2-5; 7 nucleotides match TRBD2. The germline gives CDR1 MDHEN, CDR2 SYDVKM. The trim removed 10 bases at V and 1 base at J, leaving 9 bases unmatched. The CDR3 length is 14 residues. CDR3 region: CATKMRTSQETQYF. Here the CDR3 DNA reads TGTGCCACCAAGATGCGGACTAGCCAAGAGACCCAGTACTTC. Using reference TRBV28 and TRBJ2-5 for the parts outside the CDR3, the full variable domain is DVKVTQSSRYLVKRTGEKVFLECVQDMDHENMFWYRQDPGLGLRLIYFSYDVKMKEKGDIPEGYSVSREKKERFSLILESASTNQTSMYLCATKMRTSQETQYFGPGTRLLVL.

This chain's CDR3 is CASSLTSRGLDEQYF. The CDR3, as DNA: TGTGCCAGCAGCTTAACTAGCAGGGGGCTAGACGAGCAGTACTTC. This chain connects TRBV11-1 to TRBJ2-7; TRBD1 aligns across 8 bases. Germline assignment: CDR1 SGHAT and CDR2 FQDESV (reference sequence). This CDR3 contains 15 residues. The trim removed 2 bases at V and 5 bases at J, leaving 8 bases unmatched.

This chain uses TRBV18 with TRBJ1-4; D gene ambiguous. The CDR3 has 16 residues. Trimming removed 4 bases at V and 1 base at J, with 13 bases between. The germline gives CDR1 KGHSH, CDR2 LQKENI. CDR3 bases: TGTGCCAGCTCACTCGCCGCGACCTTAACTAATGAAAAACTGTTTTTT. As protein: CASSLAATLTNEKLFF.

The CDR3 spells CASSQDPAPRDRANEQFF. The CDR3 bases are TGCGCCAGCAGCCAAGATCCCGCCCCCCGGGACAGAGCTAATGAGCAGTTCTTC. The rearrangement joins TRBV4-1 to TRBJ2-1, with TRBD1 matching 7 bases. The CDR3 length is 18 residues. Trimming removed 0 bases from V and 7 bases from J; junction bases left unmatched: 15. In germline, CDR1 is MGHRA, CDR2 YSYEKL.

The CDR3 bases are TGTGCCAGCAGGTCCTCAGGGAAGGGAGGGGAAAAACTGTTTTTT. This gives the protein CASRSSGKGGEKLFF. V usage is TRBV28 and J usage is TRBJ1-4, with D possibly TRBD1 on 5 matching bases. The V gene lost 6 bases and the J gene lost 8 bases, with 19 bases spanning the gap. The CDR3 is 15 residues long. Germline loops: CDR1 MDHEN, CDR2 SYDVKM.

This sequence joins TRBV5-4 and TRBJ2-2; a weak D match, TRBD1 (6 bases). The V gene's germline CDR1 is SGHNT and CDR2 YYREEE (reference sequence). This CDR3 is built from 15 residues. Trimming cost V 4 bases and J 0 bases, with 10 bases left between them. In DNA form, the CDR3 reads TGTGCCAGCAGCCACAGGGACGCGAACACCGGGGAGCTGTTTTTT. It codes for CASSHRDANTGELFF.

The rearrangement links TRBV5-1 to TRBJ2-3, with D possibly TRBD1 on 6 matching bases. The germline V gene encodes CDR1 SGHRS and CDR2 YFSETQ. V lost 1 base and J 4 bases, leaving 16 bases between the germline ends. The CDR3 sequence is 16 residues long. CDR3 coding DNA: TGCGCCAGCAGCTTGACCCCACAGGGTATGGCAGATACGCAGTATTTT. It is translated as CASSLTPQGMADTQYF.

The CDR3: CAVLGFTEAFF. The CDR3 nucleotides read TGTGCCGTCCTAGGGTTTACTGAAGCTTTCTTT. J is TRBJ1-1 and V is TRBV6-5; D remains unclear. Germline lookup yields CDR1 MNHEY and CDR2 SVGAGI. The V end was cut by 11 bases, the J end by 5 bases, with 12 bases between. This CDR3 has 11 amino acids.

The chain combines TRBV5-4 with TRBJ2-2, with TRBD1 as a possible D gene (6 bases). The CDR3 is made up of 12 amino acids. Germline V gene lookup returns CDR1 SGHNT and CDR2 YYREEE (reference sequence). Between the trimmed V and J ends, which lost 4 bases and 8 bases, there was a span of 9 bases. The CDR3 DNA sequence: TGTGCCAGCAGCCGGGACATAGGGGAGCTGTTTTTT. The encoded protein is CASSRDIGELFF.

The CDR3 reads CASSRDGNQPQHF. CDR3 DNA sequence: TGTGCCAGTAGCCGGGACGGAAATCAGCCCCAGCATTTT. The chain is built from TRBV19 and TRBJ1-5; weak D call: TRBD1 (5 bases). V gave up 6 bases and J gave up 4 bases, with 10 bases separating them. Germline CDR1 reads LNHDA; CDR2 reads SQIVND (reference sequence). CDR3 length equals 13 residues.

The gene calls are TRBV18 and TRBJ1-1, with 9 nucleotides matching TRBD1. Per germline, CDR1 KGHSH and CDR2 LQKENI. V shed 5 bases and J 0 bases; nucleotides not matched to a gene: 7. CDR3 size: 16 residues. CDR3 nucleotide sequence: TGTGCCAGCTCATACGGGACAGGGTACTTGAACACTGAAGCTTTCTTT. Translating gives CASSYGTGYLNTEAFF. The entire variable domain, with the rest obtained from reference TRBV18 and TRBJ1-1, is as follows: NAGVMQNPRHLVRRRGQEARLRCSPMKGHSHVYWYRQLPEEGLKFMVYLQKENIIDESGMPKERFSAEFPKEGPSILRIQQVVRGDSAAYFCASSYGTGYLNTEAFFGQGTRLTVV.

CDR3 residues: CASSSNWGGSYGYTF. The CDR3 DNA is TGCGCCAGCAGCTCCAACTGGGGAGGTAGCTATGGCTACACCTTC. The chain carries TRBV5-1 and TRBJ1-2, with D unclear. Deletions cut 3 bases from V and 4 bases from J, with 16 bases between. This CDR3 region has 15 residues. The germline V gene has CDR1 SGHRS and CDR2 YFSETQ.

The rearrangement links TRBV5-4 to TRBJ2-7, with D perhaps TRBD1 (6 bases). Germline values: CDR1 SGHNT, CDR2 YYREEE (reference sequence). Trimming took 4 bases from V and 3 from J, leaving 20 bases between them. This CDR3 spans 16 amino acids. CDR3 residues: CASSKEAGVLNYEQYF. Written as DNA, the CDR3 is TGTGCCAGCAGCAAGGAGGCAGGGGTCCTTAACTACGAGCAGTACTTC.

The J gene is TRBJ2-7, the V gene TRBV7-8, with D uncertain. V gave up 3 bases and J gave up 7 bases, with 10 bases separating them. Germline CDR1 is SGHVS and CDR2 is FQNEAQ. The CDR3 covers 12 residues. The CDR3 is CASSFRVAEQYF. CDR3 DNA sequence: TGTGCCAGCAGCTTTAGGGTGGCAGAGCAGTACTTC.

This chain's CDR3 is CASSLGGQGANQPQHF. The CDR3, as DNA: TGTGCCAGCAGCTTAGGCGGGCAGGGGGCTAATCAGCCCCAGCATTTT. This chain links TRBV13 with TRBJ1-5; 8 nucleotides match TRBD1. The CDR3 consists of 16 residues. The V and J ends lost 0 bases and 4 bases, in that order; junction bases with no gene match: 5. Germline V CDR1 and CDR2: PRHDT, FYEKMQ (reference sequence).

The J gene is TRBJ2-2, the V gene TRBV9; D is ambiguous. This CDR3 region has 16 residues. CDR1 SGDLS and CDR2 YYNGEE come from the germline V gene. Trimming left V 4 bases short and J 6 bases short, with 19 bases between. Here the CDR3 DNA reads TGTGCCAGCAGCTTCGCGACATCGGCGAGTGCCGGGGAGCTGTTTTTT. It encodes CASSFATSASAGELFF.

The chain links TRBV7-2 to TRBJ2-7; no clear D. Germline V lookup: CDR1 SGHTA, CDR2 FQGNSA. Between the trimmed V and J ends, which lost 0 bases and 6 bases, there was a span of 12 bases. This CDR3 spans 14 amino acids. The DNA of the CDR3 is TGTGCCAGCAGCTTAGCGGCGGCCGGTGGCGAGCAGTACTTC. As protein: CASSLAAAGGEQYF.